This record looks at one T cell receptor (beta chain) sequence and its context. The target antigen is unknown. The sample comes from a study of T cells in localized non-small cell lung cancer. Study outcomes and limitations: The study found T cell clonality highest in uninvolved adjacent lung, above tumor. Elevated blood T cell density was associated with longer overall survival. Tumor samples were not multi-region, leaving intratumor heterogeneity unexcluded.

Measured with immunoSEQ multiplex PCR; TCRdb has only the in-frame clones, and not every one. The data show over 25,000 clones, with 87% seen just once and around 6.8% held by the top ten. V lost 0 bases and J 5 bases, leaving 11 bases between the germline ends. The V gene's germline CDR1 is GTSNPN and CDR2 SVGIG (reference sequence). CDR3 size: 13 residues. Material: peripheral blood, obtained before any cancer treatment. The chain carries TRBV30 and TRBJ2-7; no clear D gene. This TCR was recovered from a male donor older than 55 with stage I lung adenocarcinoma. The DNA for the CDR3 is TGTGCCTGGAGTGTTTCACTTCCTAACGAGCAGTACTTC. It codes for CAWSVSLPNEQYF.